This record looks at one TCR beta chain sequence and its context. What this receptor recognizes is not known. Base qualities are not recorded, but no much larger clone differs from it by a single base. Other nucleotide sequences in the sample specify the same CDR3. V is cut by 2 bases and J by 1 base, and the space between the germline ends is 5 bases. The CDR3 starts with the cysteine, ends with the phenylalanine, and has 13 residues. Only the CDR3 part of the read is kept: 39 bases, read in frame from the first base. The entry originates in a study of blood T cell repertoires in COVID-19 (dated by TCRdb to the early 2020s). The study in broad terms: Collaborator samples came from the United States, Italy and Spain and covered acute and convalescent phases of COVID-19. Nearly every sample came with metadata listing a de-identified subject ID, COVID-19 status, age in years and sex. The repertoires were released in a freely available public database intended as a resource for research on the immune response to SARS-CoV-2. The material from the prospective study consisted of cDNA or gDNA derived from T cells, B-cell-depleted T cells, or PBMCs. The dataset comprised deeply sampled blood TCRbeta repertoires from subjects exposed to, actively infected with, or recovered from COVID-19. Samples came from the ongoing ImmuneRACE study (first 160 participants) plus 1,254 subjects from 6 global collaborators. Where HLA class I and class II types were available, the types were taken from metadata supplied by the sample provider, not from assay-based typing. Points the paper makes about the study in general: The quantity of clinical and demographic metadata differed by source and by participant and was supplied without curation.

The immunoSEQ Assay, a bias-controlled multiplex PCR, was used to amplify TCRbeta CDR3 regions from genomic DNA. The authors processed their data as follows. Nucleated cell counts per sample were estimated from amplification of reference gene primers within the assay. To quantify the absolute abundance of each unique TCRbeta CDR3 rearrangement, sequence reads were collapsed and filtered. Productive Simpson clonality was computed per sample as the square root of Simpson's diversity index over productive rearrangements. Not all clones reach the TCRdb copy of this immuneACCESS table, which keeps in-frame sequences only. Checked studies attribute under half of the gap to unresolved V genes and leave the rest unexplained. The V and J calls and clone size were taken over from that table, and D and trimming were inferred from the DNA. The sample table records 300,000 or so clones; about 83% of these occur just once. About 1.2% of the sample goes to the ten largest clones.

The collaborating institutions used their own protocols to collect whole blood in K2EDTA tubes. For TCRbeta analysis, collaborators shipped samples as frozen whole blood, isolated PBMCs, or DNA extracted from either of those sample types. The V gene is TRBV12-3 or TRBV12-4 and the J gene is TRBJ1-1; no confident D gene assignment can be made. The sample taken for sequencing was peripheral blood. The TCR sequence derives from a woman aged 45 to 65 with acute or convalescent COVID-19. For the CDR3, the sequence is CASSLTGNTEAFF. DNA sequence: TGTGCCAGCAGTTTAACGGGGAACACTGAAGCTTTCTTT.